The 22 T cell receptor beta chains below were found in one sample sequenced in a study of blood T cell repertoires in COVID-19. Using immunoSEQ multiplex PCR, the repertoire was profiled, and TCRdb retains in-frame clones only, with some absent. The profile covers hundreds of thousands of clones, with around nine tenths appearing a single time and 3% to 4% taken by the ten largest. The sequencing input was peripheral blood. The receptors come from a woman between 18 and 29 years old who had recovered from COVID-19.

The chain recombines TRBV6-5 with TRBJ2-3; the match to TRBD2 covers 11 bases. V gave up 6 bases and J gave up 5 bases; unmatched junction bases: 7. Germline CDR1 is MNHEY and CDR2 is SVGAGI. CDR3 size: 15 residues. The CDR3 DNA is TGTGCCAGCAGCCTTAGCGGGAGGGCCATAGATACGCAGTATTTT. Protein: CASSLSGRAIDTQYF.

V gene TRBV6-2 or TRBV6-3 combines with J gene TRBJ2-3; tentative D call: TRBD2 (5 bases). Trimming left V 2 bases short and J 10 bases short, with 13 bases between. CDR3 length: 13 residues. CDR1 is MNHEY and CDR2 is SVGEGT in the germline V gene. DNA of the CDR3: TGTGCCAGCAGTTACCTACTACGACTACCGCAGTATTTT. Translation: CASSYLLRLPQYF.

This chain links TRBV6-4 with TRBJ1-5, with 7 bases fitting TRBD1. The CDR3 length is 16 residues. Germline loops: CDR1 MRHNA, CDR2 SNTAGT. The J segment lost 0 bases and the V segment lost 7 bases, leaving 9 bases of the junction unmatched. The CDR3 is CASNAGTAYSNQPQHF. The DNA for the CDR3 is TGTGCCAGCAATGCCGGGACAGCTTATAGCAATCAGCCCCAGCATTTT.

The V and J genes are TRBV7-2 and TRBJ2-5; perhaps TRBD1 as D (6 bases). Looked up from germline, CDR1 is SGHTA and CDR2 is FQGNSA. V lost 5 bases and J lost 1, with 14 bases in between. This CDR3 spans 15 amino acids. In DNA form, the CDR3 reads TGTGCCAGCAGCGCCGGGCAGGGGAGCCAAGAGACCCAGTACTTC. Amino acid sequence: CASSAGQGSQETQYF.

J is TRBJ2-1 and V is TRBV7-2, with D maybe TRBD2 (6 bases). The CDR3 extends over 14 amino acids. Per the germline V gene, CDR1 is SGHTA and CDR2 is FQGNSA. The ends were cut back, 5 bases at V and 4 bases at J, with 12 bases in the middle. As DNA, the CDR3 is TGTGCCAGCAGCCCCGGGGGAGATTACAATGAGCAGTTCTTC. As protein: CASSPGGDYNEQFF.

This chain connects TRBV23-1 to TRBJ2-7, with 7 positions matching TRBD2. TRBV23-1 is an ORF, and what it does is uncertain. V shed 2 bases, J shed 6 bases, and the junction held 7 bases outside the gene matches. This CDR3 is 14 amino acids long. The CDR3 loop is CASSQPWGGTEQYV. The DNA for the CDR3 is TGCGCCAGCAGTCAACCCTGGGGGGGGACCGAGCAGTACGTC.

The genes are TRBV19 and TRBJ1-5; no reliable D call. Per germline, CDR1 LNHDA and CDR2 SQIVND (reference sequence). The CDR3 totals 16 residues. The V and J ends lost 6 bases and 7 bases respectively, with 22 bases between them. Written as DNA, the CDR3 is TGTGCCAGTAGGGACCTATTCGTTGGCCGAGGGCAGCCCCAGCATTTT. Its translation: CASRDLFVGRGQPQHF.

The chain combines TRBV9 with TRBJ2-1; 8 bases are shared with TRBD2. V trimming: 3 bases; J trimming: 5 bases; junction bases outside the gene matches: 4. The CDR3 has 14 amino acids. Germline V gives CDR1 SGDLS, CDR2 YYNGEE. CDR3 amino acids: CASSAGLANNEQFF. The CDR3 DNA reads TGTGCCAGCAGCGCCGGACTAGCTAACAATGAGCAGTTCTTC.

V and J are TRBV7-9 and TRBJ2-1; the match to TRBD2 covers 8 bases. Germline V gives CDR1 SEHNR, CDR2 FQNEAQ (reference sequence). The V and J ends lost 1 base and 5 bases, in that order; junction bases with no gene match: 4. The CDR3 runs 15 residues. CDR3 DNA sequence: TGTGCCAGCAGCTTAGGAGCGGGAGTTCACAATGAGCAGTTCTTC. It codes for CASSLGAGVHNEQFF.

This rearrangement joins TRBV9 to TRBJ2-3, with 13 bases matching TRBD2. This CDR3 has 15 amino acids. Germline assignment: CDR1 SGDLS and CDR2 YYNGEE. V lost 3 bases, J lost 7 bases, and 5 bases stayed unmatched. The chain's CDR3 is CASSGGLAGENTQYF. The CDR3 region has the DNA TGTGCCAGCAGCGGAGGACTAGCGGGAGAAAATACGCAGTATTTT.

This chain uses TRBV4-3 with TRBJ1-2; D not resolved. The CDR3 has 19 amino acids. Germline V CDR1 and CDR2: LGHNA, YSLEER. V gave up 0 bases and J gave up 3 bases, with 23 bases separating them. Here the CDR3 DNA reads TGCGCCAGCAGCCAAGACGGTAGTCATCTAAAACCCCACTACTATGGCTACACCTTC. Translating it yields CASSQDGSHLKPHYYGYTF.

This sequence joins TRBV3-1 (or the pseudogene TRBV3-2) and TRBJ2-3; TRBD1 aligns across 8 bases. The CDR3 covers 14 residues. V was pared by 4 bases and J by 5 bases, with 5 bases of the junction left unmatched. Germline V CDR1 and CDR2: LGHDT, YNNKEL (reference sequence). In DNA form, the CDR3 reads TGTGCCAGCAGCCCAGGACAGGGAGGAGATACGCAGTATTTT. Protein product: CASSPGQGGDTQYF.

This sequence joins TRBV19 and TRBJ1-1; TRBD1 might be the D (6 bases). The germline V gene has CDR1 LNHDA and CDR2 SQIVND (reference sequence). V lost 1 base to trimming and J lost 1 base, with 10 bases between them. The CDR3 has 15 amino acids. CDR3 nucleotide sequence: TGTGCCAGTAGTATAGCCAGGACAGCGAACACTGAAGCTTTCTTT. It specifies CASSIARTANTEAFF.

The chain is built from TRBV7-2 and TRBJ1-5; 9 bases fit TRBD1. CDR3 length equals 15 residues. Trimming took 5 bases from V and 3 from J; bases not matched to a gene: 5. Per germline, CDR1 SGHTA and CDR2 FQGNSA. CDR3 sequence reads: CASSPRDRDNQPQHF. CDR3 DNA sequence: TGTGCCAGCAGCCCGCGGGACAGGGACAATCAGCCCCAGCATTTT.

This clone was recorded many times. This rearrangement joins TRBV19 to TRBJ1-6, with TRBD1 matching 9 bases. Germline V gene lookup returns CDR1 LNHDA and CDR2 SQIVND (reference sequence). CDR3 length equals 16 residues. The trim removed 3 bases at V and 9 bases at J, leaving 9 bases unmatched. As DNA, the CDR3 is TGTGCCAGTAGTATTGTGACAGGGGGACTTACTTCACCCCTCCACTTT. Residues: CASSIVTGGLTSPLHF.

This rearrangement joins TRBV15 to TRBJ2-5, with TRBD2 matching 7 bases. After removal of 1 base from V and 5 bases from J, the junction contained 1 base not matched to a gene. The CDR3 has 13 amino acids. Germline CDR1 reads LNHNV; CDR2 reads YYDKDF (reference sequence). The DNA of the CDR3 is TGTGCCACCAGCAGAGGGGGGGGTGAGACCCAGTACTTC. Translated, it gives CATSRGGGETQYF.

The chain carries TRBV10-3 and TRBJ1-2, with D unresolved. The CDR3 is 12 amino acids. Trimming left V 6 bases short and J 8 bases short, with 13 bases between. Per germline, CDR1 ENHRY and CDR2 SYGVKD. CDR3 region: CAIRETPGGYTF. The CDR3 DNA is TGTGCCATCAGAGAAACACCGGGGGGCTACACCTTC.

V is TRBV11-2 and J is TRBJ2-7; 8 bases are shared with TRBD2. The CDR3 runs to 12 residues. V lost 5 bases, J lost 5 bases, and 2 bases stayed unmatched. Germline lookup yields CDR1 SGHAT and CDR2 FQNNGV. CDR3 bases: TGTGCCAGCAGCCGGGGGGGGGACGAGCAGTACGTC. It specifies CASSRGGDEQYV.

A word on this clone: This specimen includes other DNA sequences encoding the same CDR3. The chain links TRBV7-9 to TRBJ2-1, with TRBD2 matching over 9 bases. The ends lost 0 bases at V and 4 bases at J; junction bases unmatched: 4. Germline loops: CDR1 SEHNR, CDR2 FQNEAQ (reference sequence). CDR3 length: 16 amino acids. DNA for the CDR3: TGTGCCAGCAGCTTAGCCCTAGCGGGAACGTACAATGAGCAGTTCTTC. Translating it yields CASSLALAGTYNEQFF.

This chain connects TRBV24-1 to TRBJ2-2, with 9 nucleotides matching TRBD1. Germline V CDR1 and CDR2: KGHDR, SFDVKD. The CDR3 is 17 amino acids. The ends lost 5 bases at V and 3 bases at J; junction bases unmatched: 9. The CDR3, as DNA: TGTGCCACCAGTGGGGACAGGGCGCCCGAGGACACCGGGGAGCTGTTTTTT. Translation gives CATSGDRAPEDTGELFF.

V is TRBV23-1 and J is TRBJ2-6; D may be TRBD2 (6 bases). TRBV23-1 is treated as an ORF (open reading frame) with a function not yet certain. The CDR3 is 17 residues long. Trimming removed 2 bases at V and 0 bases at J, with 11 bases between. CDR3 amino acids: CASSQRELASGANVLTF. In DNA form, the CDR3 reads TGCGCCAGCAGTCAACGGGAGCTGGCCTCTGGGGCCAACGTCCTGACTTTC.

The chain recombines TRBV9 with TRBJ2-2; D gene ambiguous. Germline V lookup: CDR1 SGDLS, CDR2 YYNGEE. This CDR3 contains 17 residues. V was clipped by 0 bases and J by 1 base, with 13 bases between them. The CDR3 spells CASSVAPRLLNTGELFF. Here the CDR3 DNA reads TGTGCCAGCAGCGTAGCCCCTAGATTATTGAACACCGGGGAGCTGTTTTTT. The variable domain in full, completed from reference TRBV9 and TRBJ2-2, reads DSGVTQTPKHLITATGQRVTLRCSPRSGDLSVYWYQQSLDQGLQFLIQYYNGEERAKGNILERFSAQQFPDLHSELNLSSLELGDSALYFCASSVAPRLLNTGELFFGEGSRLTVL.